The sequence of this T cell receptor (beta chain) was determined in a study of cytomegalovirus exposure and HLA in healthy donors. Trimming took 0 bases from V and 5 from J; bases not matched to a gene: 3. This CDR3 has 15 residues. Germline-derived CDR1 and CDR2 are LGHNA and YNFKEQ. 13 Jbeta primers and 60 Vbeta primers were used for the PCR. Method: immunoSEQ multiplex PCR; TCRdb's copy keeps in-frame clones and lacks some. The profile shows some 140,000 clones, roughly three quarters of them singletons. Source material: PBMCs. This TCR was sampled from a man aged 25-45 years in good health and CMV-seropositive. J is TRBJ1-5 and V is TRBV4-2; 8 bases are shared with TRBD1. The CDR3, as DNA: TGTGCCAGCAGCCAAGATGTGACAGGGGATCAGCCCCAGCATTTT. This codes for CASSQDVTGDQPQHF.